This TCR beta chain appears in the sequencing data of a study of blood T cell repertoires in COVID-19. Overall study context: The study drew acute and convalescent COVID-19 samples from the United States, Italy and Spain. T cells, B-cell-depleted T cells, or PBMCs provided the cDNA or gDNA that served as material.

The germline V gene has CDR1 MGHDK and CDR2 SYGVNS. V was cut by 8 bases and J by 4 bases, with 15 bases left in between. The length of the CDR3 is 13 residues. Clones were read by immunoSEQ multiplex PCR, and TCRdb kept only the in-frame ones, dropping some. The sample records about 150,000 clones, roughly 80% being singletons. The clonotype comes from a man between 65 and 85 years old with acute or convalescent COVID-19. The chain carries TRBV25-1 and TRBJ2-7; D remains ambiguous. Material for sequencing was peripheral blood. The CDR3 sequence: CASSQAGRYEQYF. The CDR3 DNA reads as TGTGCCAGCTCCCAGGCAGGAAGGTACGAGCAGTACTTC.